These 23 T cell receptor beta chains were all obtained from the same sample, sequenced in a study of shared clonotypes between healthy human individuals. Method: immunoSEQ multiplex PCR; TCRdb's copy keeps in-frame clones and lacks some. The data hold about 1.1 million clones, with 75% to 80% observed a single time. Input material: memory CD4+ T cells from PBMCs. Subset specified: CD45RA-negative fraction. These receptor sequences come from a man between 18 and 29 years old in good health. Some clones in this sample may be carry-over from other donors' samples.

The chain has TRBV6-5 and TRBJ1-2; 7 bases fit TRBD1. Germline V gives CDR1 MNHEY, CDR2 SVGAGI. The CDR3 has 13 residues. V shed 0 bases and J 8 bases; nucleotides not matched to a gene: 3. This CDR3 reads CASSYSRGHGYTF. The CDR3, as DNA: TGTGCCAGCAGTTACTCGAGGGGGCACGGCTACACCTTC.

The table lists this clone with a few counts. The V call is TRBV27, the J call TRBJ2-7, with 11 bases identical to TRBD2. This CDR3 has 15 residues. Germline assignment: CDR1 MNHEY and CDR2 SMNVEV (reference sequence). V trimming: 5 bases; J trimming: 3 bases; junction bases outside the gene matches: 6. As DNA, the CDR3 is TGTGCCAGCAGTCTAGCGGGAGGCACCCTCTACGAGCAGTACTTC. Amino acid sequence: CASSLAGGTLYEQYF.

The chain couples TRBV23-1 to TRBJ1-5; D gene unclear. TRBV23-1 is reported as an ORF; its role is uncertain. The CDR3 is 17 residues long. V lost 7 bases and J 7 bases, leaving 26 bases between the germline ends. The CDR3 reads CASTGPPYQPPDQPQHF. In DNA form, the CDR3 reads TGCGCCAGCACCGGACCCCCGTATCAACCACCCGACCAGCCCCAGCATTTT.

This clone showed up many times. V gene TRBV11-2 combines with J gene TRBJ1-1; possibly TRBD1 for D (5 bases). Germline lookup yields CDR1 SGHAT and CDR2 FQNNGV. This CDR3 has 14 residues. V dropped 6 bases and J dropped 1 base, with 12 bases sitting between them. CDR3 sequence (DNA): TGTGCCAGCAGACCAAATAGGGGGAACACTGAAGCTTTCTTT. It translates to CASRPNRGNTEAFF.

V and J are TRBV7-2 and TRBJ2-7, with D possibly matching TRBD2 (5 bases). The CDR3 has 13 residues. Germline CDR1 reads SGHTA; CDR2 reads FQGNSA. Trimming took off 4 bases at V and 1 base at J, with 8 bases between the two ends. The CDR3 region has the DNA TGTGCCAGCAGCTATGGACTTTCCTACGAGCAGTACTTC. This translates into CASSYGLSYEQYF.

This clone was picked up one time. The DNA of the CDR3 is TGTGCCAGCAGCTTAGGGCCGGATAGCAATCAGCCCCAGCATTTT. Translating it yields CASSLGPDSNQPQHF. The rearrangement uses TRBV7-2 and TRBJ1-5; D ambiguous. This CDR3 has 15 amino acids. V lost 1 base and J 0 bases, leaving 7 bases between the germline ends. Germline loops: CDR1 SGHTA, CDR2 FQGNSA.

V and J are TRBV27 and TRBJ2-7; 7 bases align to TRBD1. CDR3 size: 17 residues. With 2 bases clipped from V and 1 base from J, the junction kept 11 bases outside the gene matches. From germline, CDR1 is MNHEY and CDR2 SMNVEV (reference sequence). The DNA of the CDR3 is TGTGCCAGCAGTTTAAAGACGGGGACAGAGTTTTCCTACGAGCAGTACTTC. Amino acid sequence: CASSLKTGTEFSYEQYF.

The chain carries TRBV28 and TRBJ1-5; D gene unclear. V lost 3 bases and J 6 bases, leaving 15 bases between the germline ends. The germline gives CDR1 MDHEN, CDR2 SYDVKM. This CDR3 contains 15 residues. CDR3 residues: CASSFSVRGGQPQHF. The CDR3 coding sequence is TGTGCCAGCAGTTTTAGTGTCCGGGGTGGTCAGCCCCAGCATTTT.

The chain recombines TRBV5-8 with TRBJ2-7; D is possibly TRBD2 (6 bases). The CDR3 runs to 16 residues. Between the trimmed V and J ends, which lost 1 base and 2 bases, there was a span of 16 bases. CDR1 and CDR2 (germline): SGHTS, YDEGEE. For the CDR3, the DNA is TGTGCCAGCAGCTTGAGGGCTAGCGTCCCCCCCTACGAGCAGTACTTC. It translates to CASSLRASVPPYEQYF.

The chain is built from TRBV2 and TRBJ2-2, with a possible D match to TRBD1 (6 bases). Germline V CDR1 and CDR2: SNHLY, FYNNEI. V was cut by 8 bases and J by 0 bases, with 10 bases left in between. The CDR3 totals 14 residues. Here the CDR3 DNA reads TGTGCCAGCTCGACAGGCGCGAACACCGGGGAGCTGTTTTTT. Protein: CASSTGANTGELFF.

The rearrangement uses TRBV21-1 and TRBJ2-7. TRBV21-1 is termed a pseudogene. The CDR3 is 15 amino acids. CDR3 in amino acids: CASSKALCRAGEQYF. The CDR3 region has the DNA TGTGCCAGCAGCAAAGCGCTTTGTAGGGCCGGCGAGCAGTACTTC.

The CDR3 coding sequence is TGTGCCAGCAGCTTCTCACGGAGCTCCTACAATGAGCAGTTCTTC. Translating it yields CASSFSRSSYNEQFF. The chain combines TRBV5-4 with TRBJ2-1; D ambiguous. The CDR3 has 15 residues. The germline gives CDR1 SGHNT, CDR2 YYREEE (reference sequence). V lost 2 bases to trimming and J lost 0 bases, with 9 bases between them.

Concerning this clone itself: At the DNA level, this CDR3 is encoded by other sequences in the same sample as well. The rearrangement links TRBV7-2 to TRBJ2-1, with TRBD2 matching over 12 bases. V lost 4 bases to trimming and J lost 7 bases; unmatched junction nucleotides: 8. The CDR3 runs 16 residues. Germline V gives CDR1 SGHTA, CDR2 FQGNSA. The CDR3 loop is CASSWWGTSGRNEQFF. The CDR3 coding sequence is TGTGCCAGCAGCTGGTGGGGCACTAGCGGGAGGAATGAGCAGTTCTTC.

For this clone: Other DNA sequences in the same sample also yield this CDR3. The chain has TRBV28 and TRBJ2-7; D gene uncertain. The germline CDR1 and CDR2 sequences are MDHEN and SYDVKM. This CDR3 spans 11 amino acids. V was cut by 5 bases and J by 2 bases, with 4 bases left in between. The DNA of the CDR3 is TGTGCCAGCAGTCCTGCCTACGAGCAGTACTTC. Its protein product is CASSPAYEQYF. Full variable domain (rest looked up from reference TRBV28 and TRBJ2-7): DVKVTQSSRYLVKRTGEKVFLECVQDMDHENMFWYRQDPGLGLRLIYFSYDVKMKEKGDIPEGYSVSREKKERFSLILESASTNQTSMYLCASSPAYEQYFGPGTRLTVT.

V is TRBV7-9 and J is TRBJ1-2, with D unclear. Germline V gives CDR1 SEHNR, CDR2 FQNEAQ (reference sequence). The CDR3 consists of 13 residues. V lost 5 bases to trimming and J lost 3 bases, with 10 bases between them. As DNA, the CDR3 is TGTGCCAGCAGCCCCCAAGTTCACTATGGCTACACCTTC. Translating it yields CASSPQVHYGYTF.

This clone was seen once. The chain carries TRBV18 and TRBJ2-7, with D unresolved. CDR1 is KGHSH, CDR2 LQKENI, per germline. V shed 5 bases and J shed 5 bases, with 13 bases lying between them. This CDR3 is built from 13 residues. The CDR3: CASSIGSSNEQYF. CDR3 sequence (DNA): TGTGCCAGCTCAATAGGCTCCTCTAACGAGCAGTACTTC.

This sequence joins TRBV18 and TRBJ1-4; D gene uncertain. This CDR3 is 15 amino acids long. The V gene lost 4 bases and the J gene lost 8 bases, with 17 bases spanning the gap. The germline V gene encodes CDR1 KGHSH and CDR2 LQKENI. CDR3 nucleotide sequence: TGTGCCAGCTCACAAATATCCCCGGGAATGGAAAAACTGTTTTTT. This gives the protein CASSQISPGMEKLFF.

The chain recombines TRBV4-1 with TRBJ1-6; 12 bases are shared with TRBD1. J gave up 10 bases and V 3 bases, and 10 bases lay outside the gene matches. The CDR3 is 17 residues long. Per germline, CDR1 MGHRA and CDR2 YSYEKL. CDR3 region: CASSHRTRDRGRSPLHF. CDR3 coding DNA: TGCGCCAGCAGCCACCGTACTCGGGACAGGGGGCGATCACCCCTCCACTTT.

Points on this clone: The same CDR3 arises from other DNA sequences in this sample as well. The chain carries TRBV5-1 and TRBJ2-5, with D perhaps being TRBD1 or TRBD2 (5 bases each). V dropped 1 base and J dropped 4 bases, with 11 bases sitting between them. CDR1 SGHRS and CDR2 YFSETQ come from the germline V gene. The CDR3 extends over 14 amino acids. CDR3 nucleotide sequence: TGCGCCAGCAGCTTGACGGGGCCTGGAGAGACCCAGTACTTC. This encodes CASSLTGPGETQYF. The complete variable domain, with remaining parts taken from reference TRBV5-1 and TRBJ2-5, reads KAGVTQTPRYLIKTRGQQVTLSCSPISGHRSVSWYQQTPGQGLQFLFEYFSETQRNKGNFPGRFSGRQFSNSRSEMNVSTLELGDSALYLCASSLTGPGETQYFGPGTRLLVL.

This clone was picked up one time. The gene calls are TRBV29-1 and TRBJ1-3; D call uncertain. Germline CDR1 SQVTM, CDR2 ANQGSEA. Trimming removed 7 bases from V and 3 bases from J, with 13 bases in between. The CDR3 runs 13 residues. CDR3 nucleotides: TGCAGCGCCCTCACTTGGAGTGGAAACACCATATATTTT. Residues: CSALTWSGNTIYF.

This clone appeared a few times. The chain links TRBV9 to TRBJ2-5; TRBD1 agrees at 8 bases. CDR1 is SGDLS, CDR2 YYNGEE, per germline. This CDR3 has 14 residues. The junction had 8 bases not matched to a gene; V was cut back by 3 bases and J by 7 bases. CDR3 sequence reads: CASSGGTGLGTQYF. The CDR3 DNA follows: TGTGCCAGCAGCGGGGGGACAGGATTGGGGACCCAGTACTTC. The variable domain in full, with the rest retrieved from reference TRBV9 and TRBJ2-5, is DSGVTQTPKHLITATGQRVTLRCSPRSGDLSVYWYQQSLDQGLQFLIQYYNGEERAKGNILERFSAQQFPDLHSELNLSSLELGDSALYFCASSGGTGLGTQYFGPGTRLLVL.

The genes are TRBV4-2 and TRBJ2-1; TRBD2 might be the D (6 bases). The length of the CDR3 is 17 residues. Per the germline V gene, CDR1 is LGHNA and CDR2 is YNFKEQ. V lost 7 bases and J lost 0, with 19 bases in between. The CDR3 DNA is TGTGCCAGCAAGTCTCTACCCGGAGGGAGCTCCTACAATGAGCAGTTCTTC. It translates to CASKSLPGGSSYNEQFF.

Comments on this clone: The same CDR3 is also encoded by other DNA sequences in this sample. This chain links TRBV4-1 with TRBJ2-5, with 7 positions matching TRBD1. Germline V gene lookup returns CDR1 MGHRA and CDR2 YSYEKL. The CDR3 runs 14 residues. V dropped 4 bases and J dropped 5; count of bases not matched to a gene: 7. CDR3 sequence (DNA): TGCGCCAGCAGCCGTCAGGGGGTGGGGGAGACCCAGTACTTC. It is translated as CASSRQGVGETQYF.